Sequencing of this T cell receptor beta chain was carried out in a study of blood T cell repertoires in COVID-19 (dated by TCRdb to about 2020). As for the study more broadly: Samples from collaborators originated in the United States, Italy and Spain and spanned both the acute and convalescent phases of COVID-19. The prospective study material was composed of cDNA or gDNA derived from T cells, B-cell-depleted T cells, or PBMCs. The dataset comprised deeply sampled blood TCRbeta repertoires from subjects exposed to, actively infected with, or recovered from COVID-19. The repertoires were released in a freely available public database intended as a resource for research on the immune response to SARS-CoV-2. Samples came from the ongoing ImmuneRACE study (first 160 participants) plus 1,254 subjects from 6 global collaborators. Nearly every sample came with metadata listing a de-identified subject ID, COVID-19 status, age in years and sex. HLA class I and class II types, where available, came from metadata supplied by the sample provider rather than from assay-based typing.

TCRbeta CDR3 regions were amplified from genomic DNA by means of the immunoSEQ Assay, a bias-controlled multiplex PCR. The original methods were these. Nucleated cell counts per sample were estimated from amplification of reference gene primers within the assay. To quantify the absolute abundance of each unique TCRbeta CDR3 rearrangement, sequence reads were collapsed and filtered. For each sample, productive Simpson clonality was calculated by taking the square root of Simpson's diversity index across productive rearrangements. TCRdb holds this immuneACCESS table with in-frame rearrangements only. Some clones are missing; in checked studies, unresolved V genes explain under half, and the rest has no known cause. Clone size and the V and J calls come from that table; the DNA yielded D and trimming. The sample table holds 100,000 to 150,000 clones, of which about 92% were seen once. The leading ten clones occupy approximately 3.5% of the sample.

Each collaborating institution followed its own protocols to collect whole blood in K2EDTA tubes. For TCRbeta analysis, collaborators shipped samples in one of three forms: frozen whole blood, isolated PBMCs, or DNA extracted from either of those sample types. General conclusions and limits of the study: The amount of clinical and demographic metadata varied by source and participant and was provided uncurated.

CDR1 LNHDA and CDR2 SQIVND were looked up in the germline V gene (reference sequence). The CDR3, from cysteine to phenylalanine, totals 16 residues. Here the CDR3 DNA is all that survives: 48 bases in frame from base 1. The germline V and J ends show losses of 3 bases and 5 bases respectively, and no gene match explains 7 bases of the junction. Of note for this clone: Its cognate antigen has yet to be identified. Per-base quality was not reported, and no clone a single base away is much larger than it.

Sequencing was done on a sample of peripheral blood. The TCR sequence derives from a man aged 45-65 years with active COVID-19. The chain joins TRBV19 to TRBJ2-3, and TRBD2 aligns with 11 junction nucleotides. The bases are TGTGCCAGTAGTATGGAACTAGCGGGAGCGGTAGATACGCAGTATTTT. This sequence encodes CASSMELAGAVDTQYF.